A selection of T cell receptor beta chains follows, all from one sample in a study of cytomegalovirus exposure and HLA in healthy donors. TCRdb's copy holds only in-frame clones and misses some; the assay was immunoSEQ multiplex PCR. Across around 150,000 clones, the top ten clones capture around 1.4% of the sample. The material sequenced was PBMCs. The receptors derive from a woman aged 55-70 years in good health and CMV-seronegative. The conserved cysteine and the conserved F or W are not part of the CDR3 here.

TRBJ2-3 TRBV10-1 ASSGLRGMNTDTQY
. TRBV7-9 ASSLGTGVSYEQY
TRBJ2-7 TRBV19 ASSIRTGFGYEQY
TRBJ2-1 TRBV7-8 ASSLRTSGSGNEQF
TRBJ1-5 TRBV6-6 ASSYPDQPQH
TRBJ1-6 TRBV4-2 ASSQVAGSYNSPLH
TRBJ2-3 TRBV7-9 ASSTVTGAGDTQY
TRBJ2-7 TRBV18 ASSPRSELYEQY
TRBJ2-5 TRBV5-1 ASSFGQGVRETQY
TRBJ2-7 TRBV5-1 ASIAGGGQY
TRBJ2-7 TRBV9 ASSAGTGRSYEQY
TRBJ1-5 TRBV5-1 ASRQGDSNQPQH
TRBJ2-3 TRBV11-3 ASSFGQSTSTDTQY
TRBJ1-3 TRBV28 ASSSGDRGNTIY
TRBJ2-4 TRBV11-2 ASSYRGGGTKNIQY
TRBJ2-3 TRBV5-6 ASSLGPTDTQY
TRBJ1-2 TRBV20-1 SAIGQKGIT
TRBJ1-1 TRBV5-5 ASRLQVSKENTEAF
TRBJ2-1 TRBV5-6 ASSLAIRDRGGQF
TRBJ1-3 TRBV18 ASSPRRVSGNTIY
TRBJ1-2 TRBV5-4 ASSSGGEVSRGSYGYT
TRBJ2-7 TRBV9 ASGSGRSLYEQY
TRBJ1-2 TRBV19 ASSKGQPNYGYT
TRBJ1-2 TRBV5-6 ASSPLSGTGLGYT
TRBJ2-7 TRBV25-1 ATQQFYEQY
TRBJ2-7 TRBV15 ATSRDRQGAYEQY
TRBJ2-1 TRBV4-3 ASSRLTGVYNEQF
TRBJ1-1 TRBV30 AWSGGGYTEAF
TRBJ2-5 TRBV5-1 ASSLVAGAGETQY
TRBJ1-5 TRBV9 ASSVDWAGQPQH
TRBJ2-7 TRBV5-4 ASSLGGQAAYEQY
TRBJ2-7 TRBV11-2 ASSPRQVGSSYEQY
TRBJ1-6 TRBV6-5 ASSYSRGGSPLH
TRBJ1-1 TRBV9 ASSVQGANTEAF
TRBJ1-1 TRBV7-3 ASSSPLNTEAF
TRBJ1-2 TRBV2 ASSQGGQGTVYYGYT
TRBJ1-1 TRBV7-9 ASSIAGGWDTEAF
TRBJ2-7 TRBV6-6 ASRQLAGPSYEQY
TRBJ2-3 TRBV5-8 ASSLEGRTGVGTDTQY
TRBJ2-3 TRBV6-1 ASSESSGTDTQY
TRBJ2-3 TRBV5-1 ASRFPSDRADTQY
TRBJ2-2 TRBV5-1 ASSLAGQAGAGELF
TRBJ1-4 TRBV7-9 ASRPMGGAGEKLF
TRBJ1-1 TRBV6-5 ASRPPGQRTEAF
TRBJ1-1 TRBV27 ASSSTVIGGVDEAF
TRBJ1-3 TRBV7-3 ASSLWGETGNTIY
TRBJ1-5 TRBV6-1 ASSAQGNSQPQH
TRBJ1-1 TRBV25-1 ASSEVGDPFAF
TRBJ2-3 TRBV5-1 ASSASGGSDTQY
TRBJ2-3 TRBV2 ASKVGTSGGEDTQY
TRBJ2-7 TRBV7-9 ASSLRRELAGVPYEQY
TRBJ2-2 TRBV5-5 ASSLRSQGTSGRGTGELF
TRBJ2-7 TRBV19 ASSSREGAYEQY
TRBJ1-2 TRBV6-5 ASRKGIGAYGYT
TRBJ1-1 TRBV7-9 ASSLGTAAGTEAF
TRBJ2-1 TRBV4-1 ASSQVGGGLDEQF
TRBJ2-6 TRBV10-3 AISDVLASGANVLT
TRBJ1-5 TRBV7-9 ASSLDGQGNQPQH
TRBJ1-4 TRBV4-1 ASSQESAGGKLF